Listed below are T cell receptor beta chains from one sample, sequenced in a study of shared clonotypes between healthy human individuals. Clones were sequenced by immunoSEQ multiplex PCR, and TCRdb holds only the in-frame ones, with some missing. This sample carries millions of clones, 95% of them seen once, and the ten largest clones take 0.13%. Material: naive CD4+ T cells sorted from blood. These TCRs come from a man aged 18 to 35 in good health. CDR3s include the opening cysteine and the closing phenylalanine or tryptophan. Each record gives: clone size, J gene, V gene, D gene, CDR3 protein, CDR3 DNA. The D gene is left open where the match is weak. Expanded clones get a size class; other rows say once, few or many, or leave the size out.

.,TRBJ2-2,TRBV11-2,.,CASSSRTASNTGELFF,TGTGCCAGCAGCTCCCGGACTGCTAGTAACACCGGGGAGCTGTTTTTT
.,TRBJ2-5,TRBV25-1,.,CASSELGPGQETQYF,TGTGCCAGCAGTGAATTAGGCCCAGGGCAGGAGACCCAGTACTTC
.,TRBJ2-5,TRBV4-1,.,CASSLLGVVETQYF,TGCGCCAGCAGCCTGTTAGGGGTTGTTGAGACCCAGTACTTC
.,TRBJ1-1,TRBV7-2,.,CASSLMGKAVTEAFF,TGTGCCAGCAGCTTAATGGGGAAAGCGGTCACTGAAGCTTTCTTT
once,TRBJ2-5,TRBV28,TRBD2,CASRAGGKKETQYF,TGTGCCAGCAGAGCGGGGGGGAAAAAAGAGACCCAGTACTTC
once,TRBJ2-7,TRBV14,TRBD2,CASSQRGAGAYEQYF,TGTGCCAGCAGCCAGCGAGGGGCGGGGGCCTACGAGCAGTACTTC
.,TRBJ1-1,TRBV13,TRBD1,CASSFRQGNTEAFF,TGTGCCAGCAGCTTCCGACAGGGGAACACTGAAGCTTTCTTT
once,TRBJ1-2,TRBV11-2,.,CASSLTGPSNYGYTF,TGTGCCAGCAGCCTAACGGGACCGTCGAACTATGGCTACACCTTC
.,TRBJ2-1,TRBV7-9,.,CASTHLRDTNPNEQFF,TGTGCCAGCACCCACCTACGGGACACGAACCCCAATGAGCAGTTCTTC
once,TRBJ2-1,TRBV6-6,TRBD2,CASSLGLAGNEQFF,TGTGCCAGCAGTTTGGGACTAGCCGGCAATGAGCAGTTCTTC
.,TRBJ2-5,TRBV10-2,.,CASSEFGTQYF,TGCGCCAGCAGCGAGTTCGGGACCCAGTACTTC
.,TRBJ2-5,TRBV7-9,.,CASTSTGTQTQYF,TGTGCCAGCACCTCAACAGGGACGCAGACCCAGTACTTC
.,TRBJ1-1,TRBV30,.,CAWSGQTSAFF,TGTGCCTGGAGTGGGCAGACATCGGCTTTCTTT
.,TRBJ2-2,TRBV27,.,CASSFLLARPGELFF,TGTGCCAGCAGTTTCCTTCTAGCTCGCCCCGGGGAGCTGTTTTTT
.,TRBJ2-3,TRBV5-1,TRBD2,CASRLAGARADTQYF,TGCGCCAGCAGACTAGCGGGGGCCCGGGCAGATACGCAGTATTTT
once,TRBJ2-5,TRBV10-3,.,CAISESRWGKEETQYF,TGTGCCATCAGTGAGTCGAGGTGGGGGAAGGAAGAGACCCAGTACTTC
.,TRBJ1-5,TRBV10-2,.,CASRKQDNQPQHF,TGCGCCAGCAGGAAACAGGACAATCAGCCCCAGCATTTT
.,TRBJ1-2,TRBV12-2,.,CASRLVNRWTVKYGYTF,TGTGCAAGTCGCTTAGTGAACCGCTGGACAGTGAAGTATGGCTACACCTTC
.,TRBJ1-2,TRBV7-2,.,CASSSNAPGLNGYGYTF,TGTGCCAGCAGCTCGAACGCCCCCGGCCTTAATGGGTATGGCTACACCTTC
.,TRBJ1-5,TRBV18,.,CASSPMRTLDQPQHF,TGTGCCAGCTCACCAATGAGGACACTGGATCAGCCCCAGCATTTT
.,TRBJ2-5,TRBV6-6,.,CASSSVARETQYF,TGTGCCAGCAGTTCCGTCGCCCGGGAGACCCAGTACTTC
.,TRBJ2-7,TRBV10-3,TRBD1,CATLDRTYEQYF,TGTGCCACCTTGGACAGGACCTACGAGCAGTACTTC
.,TRBJ1-3,TRBV28,.,CASSLEGIGGNTIYF,TGTGCCAGCAGTTTAGAAGGCATCGGTGGAAACACCATATATTTT
once,TRBJ2-2,TRBV7-3,TRBD2,CASSPAGDNTGELFF,TGTGCCAGCAGCCCTGCGGGGGATAACACCGGGGAGCTGTTTTTT
.,TRBJ2-5,TRBV5-6,TRBD1,CASSLTGVGETQYF,TGTGCCAGCAGCTTAACAGGGGTAGGAGAGACCCAGTACTTC
.,TRBJ2-3,TRBV18,TRBD2,CASSGLLAGLATDTQYF,TGTGCCAGCTCAGGGCTCCTGGCGGGACTAGCAACAGATACGCAGTATTTT
.,TRBJ2-7,TRBV7-9,.,CASSSGRSVSYEQYF,TGTGCCAGCAGCTCAGGACGGTCTGTGTCCTACGAGCAGTACTTC
.,TRBJ2-4,TRBV18,.,CASSIGTTLAKNIQYF,TGTGCCAGCTCAATCGGGACAACTTTAGCCAAAAACATTCAGTACTTC
once,TRBJ2-5,TRBV10-2,TRBD1,CASSEGTGIGWQETQYF,TGCGCCAGCAGTGAAGGGACAGGGATAGGCTGGCAAGAGACCCAGTACTTC
.,TRBJ2-3,TRBV28,.,CASRGSVDTQYF,TGTGCCAGCAGGGGCAGTGTGGATACGCAGTATTTT
once,TRBJ1-5,TRBV2,.,CASNGALQGLNQPQHF,TGTGCCAGCAACGGTGCCCTTCAGGGACTCAATCAGCCCCAGCATTTT
.,TRBJ2-7,TRBV7-9,.,CASSLAAEAGYEQYF,TGTGCCAGCAGCTTAGCGGCGGAGGCGGGCTACGAGCAGTACTTC
.,TRBJ2-7,TRBV18,.,CASSPTTVGAYEQYF,TGTGCCAGCTCACCGACCACAGTTGGGGCCTACGAGCAGTACTTC
once,TRBJ1-2,TRBV30,TRBD1,CAWRGQGAPGYTF,TGTGCCTGGAGGGGACAGGGGGCGCCCGGCTACACCTTC
.,TRBJ1-1,TRBV10-3,.,CAISGDTEAFF,TGTGCCATCAGTGGGGACACTGAAGCTTTCTTT
.,TRBJ1-6,TRBV7-2,.,CASSLSSGVGNSPLHF,TGTGCCAGCAGCTTAAGTTCAGGGGTAGGGAATTCACCCCTCCACTTT
.,TRBJ1-1,TRBV6-6,.,CASSYDSLNTEAFF,TGTGCCAGCAGTTACGACAGTTTGAACACTGAAGCTTTCTTT
.,TRBJ2-2,TRBV5-1,TRBD2,CASSFGLAGTGELFF,TGCGCCAGCAGCTTTGGACTAGCGGGCACCGGGGAGCTGTTTTTT
once,TRBJ1-4,TRBV6-6,TRBD1,CATKPGTGNEKLFF,TGTGCCACCAAACCCGGGACAGGGAATGAAAAACTGTTTTTT
.,TRBJ2-7,TRBV2,.,CASSGSMVAYEQYF,TGTGCCAGCAGTGGCTCGATGGTAGCCTACGAGCAGTACTTC
.,TRBJ2-3,TRBV14,.,CASSSQITDTQYF,TGTGCCAGCAGCTCCCAGATCACAGATACGCAGTATTTT
.,TRBJ1-1,TRBV27,TRBD1,CASSRWDRGSPEAFF,TGTGCCAGCAGTCGATGGGACAGGGGAAGTCCTGAAGCTTTCTTT
once,TRBJ2-7,TRBV5-6,.,CASSLGRASYEQYF,TGTGCCAGCAGCTTGGGCCGAGCCTCCTACGAGCAGTACTTC
.,TRBJ1-2,TRBV18,.,CASSLPNYGYTF,TGTGCCAGCTCGCTACCTAACTATGGCTACACCTTC
once,TRBJ2-7,TRBV5-4,.,CASSLVPGRAPYEQYF,TGTGCCAGCAGCTTGGTCCCCGGCAGGGCCCCCTACGAGCAGTACTTC
.,TRBJ2-3,TRBV4-1,.,CASSQESPDTQYF,TGCGCCAGCAGCCAAGAATCCCCAGATACGCAGTATTTT
once,TRBJ2-7,TRBV9,.,CASSVGGSYEQYF,TGTGCCAGCAGCGTCGGGGGCTCCTACGAGCAGTACTTC
.,TRBJ2-5,TRBV9,TRBD2,CASSVVGSGRGETQYF,TGTGCCAGCAGCGTAGTCGGTAGCGGGAGGGGGGAGACCCAGTACTTC
.,TRBJ2-1,TRBV28,.,CASSLLDDEQFF,TGTGCCAGCAGTTTATTGGATGATGAGCAGTTCTTC
.,TRBJ1-2,TRBV6-5,TRBD1,CASSPRDRVYGYTF,TGTGCCAGCAGTCCAAGGGACAGGGTATATGGCTACACCTTC
few,TRBJ1-5,TRBV18,.,CASSPTYSNQPQHF,TGTGCCAGCTCACCTACTTATAGCAATCAGCCCCAGCATTTT